The 18 T cell receptor beta chains reported below all come from one sample, sequenced in a study of CD8+ T cells in alopecia areata. Treatment described: oral pan-JAK inhibitor, 5-10 mg twice daily. Sequencing templates came from extracted RNA that was reverse transcribed into cDNA. This table comes from immunoSEQ multiplex PCR, and its TCRdb copy is limited to in-frame clones, with some not included. Among 200,000 to 250,000 clones listed, about 58% were seen once. The starting material was CD4+ T cells sorted from blood, obtained at week 4, from a patient treated with tofacitinib. These receptors were obtained from a human donor with alopecia areata.

The CDR3 loop is CASSLGTRSSYEQYF. DNA for the CDR3: TGTGCCAGCAGCTTAGGGACAAGGAGCTCCTACGAGCAGTACTTC. The chain has TRBV11-2 and TRBJ2-7; maybe TRBD1 (5 bases). Germline lookup yields CDR1 SGHAT and CDR2 FQNNGV. The CDR3 extends over 15 amino acids. Trimming removed 1 base from V and 0 bases from J, with 10 bases in between. The full variable domain, rest sourced from reference TRBV11-2 and TRBJ2-7, is EAGVAQSPRYKIIEKRQSVAFWCNPISGHATLYWYQQILGQGPKLLIQFQNNGVVDDSQLPKDRFSAERLKGVDSTLKIQPAKLEDSAVYLCASSLGTRSSYEQYFGPGTRLTVT.

This chain joins TRBV13 and TRBJ2-7, with D perhaps being TRBD1 or TRBD2 (6 bases each). Germline loops: CDR1 PRHDT, CDR2 FYEKMQ (reference sequence). The CDR3 has 14 amino acids. The V gene lost 7 bases and the J gene lost 2 bases, with 15 bases spanning the gap. The CDR3 protein is CASNLRGTTYEQYF. For the CDR3, the DNA is TGTGCCAGCAACCTTCGGGGGACAACCTACGAGCAGTACTTC.

Regarding this clone: The sample contains more than one DNA sequence encoding this CDR3. The chain joins TRBV30 to TRBJ1-1; D not resolved. This CDR3 contains 12 residues. V dropped 1 base and J dropped 0 bases, with 3 bases sitting between them. CDR1 and CDR2 (germline): GTSNPN, SVGIG (reference sequence). The CDR3 reads CAWSGVNTEAFF. The CDR3 nucleotides are TGTGCCTGGAGTGGAGTGAACACTGAAGCTTTCTTT.

The V gene is TRBV4-1, the J gene TRBJ1-2; a weak D match, TRBD1 (5 bases). CDR3 size: 13 residues. V was cut by 0 bases and J by 3 bases, with 5 bases left in between. Germline CDR1 is MGHRA and CDR2 is YSYEKL. The CDR3 DNA reads TGCGCCAGCAGCCAAGAGGGACACTATGGCTACACCTTC. This encodes CASSQEGHYGYTF.

This sequence joins TRBV5-1 and TRBJ2-5; 9 bases align to TRBD2. The J call may be faulty, since TRBJ2-7 better matches the DNA end. This CDR3 contains 16 residues. From germline, CDR1 is SGHRS and CDR2 YFSETQ. The CDR3 nucleotides are TGCGCCAGCAGCTTGGGGCTAGCGGGGCCAACCTACGAGCAGTACTTC. It is translated as CASSLGLAGPTYEQYF.

The rearrangement links TRBV4-1 to TRBJ1-1; 8 bases line up with TRBD1. Germline-derived CDR1 and CDR2 are MGHRA and YSYEKL. The CDR3 runs to 16 residues. After removal of 4 bases from V and 0 bases from J, the junction contained 7 bases not matched to a gene. CDR3 region: CASSLLQGAVNTEAFF. The DNA of the CDR3 is TGCGCCAGCAGCCTTCTTCAGGGGGCAGTGAACACTGAAGCTTTCTTT.

The chain is built from TRBV27 and TRBJ1-5; D ambiguous. The germline V and J ends were trimmed by 5 bases and 1 base, with 9 bases remaining between them. Germline CDR1 reads MNHEY; CDR2 reads SMNVEV (reference sequence). This CDR3 has 14 amino acids. CDR3: CASSQGRSNQPQHF. In DNA form, the CDR3 reads TGTGCCAGCAGTCAAGGCAGGAGCAATCAGCCCCAGCATTTT.

This clone showed up just a few times. This CDR3 is also generated by other DNA sequences in the sample. The chain recombines TRBV18 with TRBJ2-7; no firm D call. V lost 1 base, J lost 5 bases, and 3 bases lay in between. CDR3 length: 11 residues. Germline V gene lookup returns CDR1 KGHSH and CDR2 LQKENI. CDR3 region: CASSPRDEQYF. For the CDR3, the DNA is TGTGCCAGCTCACCACGCGACGAGCAGTACTTC.

The gene calls are TRBV29-1 and TRBJ2-3; possibly TRBD2 for D (5 bases). The V end was cut by 3 bases, the J end by 4 bases, with 8 bases between. The length of the CDR3 is 12 residues. Looked up from germline, CDR1 is SQVTM and CDR2 is ANQGSEA. The CDR3 spells CSVERGSDTQYF. As DNA, the CDR3 is TGCAGCGTTGAGCGAGGGTCAGATACGCAGTATTTT.

This clone was seen repeatedly, ten times or more. The V gene is TRBV29-1, the J gene TRBJ2-1; no firm D call. This CDR3 spans 12 amino acids. V was clipped by 7 bases and J by 0 bases, with 7 bases between them. Germline lookup yields CDR1 SQVTM and CDR2 ANQGSEA. As DNA, the CDR3 is TGCAGCGGGTCGAGCTCCTACAATGAGCAGTTCTTC. It translates to CSGSSSYNEQFF.

The chain is built from TRBV7-2 and TRBJ2-1; possible D gene TRBD2, 5 bases. The CDR3 covers 13 residues. The V and J ends lost 2 bases and 8 bases respectively, with 10 bases between them. The germline gives CDR1 SGHTA, CDR2 FQGNSA. The CDR3 nucleotides read TGTGCCAGCAGCTTACCCGGGGTAGATGAGCAGTTCTTC. It is translated as CASSLPGVDEQFF.

The chain recombines TRBV7-2 with TRBJ2-3; TRBD2 matches at 9 bases. The V segment lost 5 bases and the J segment 6 bases; nucleotides outside the gene matches: 12. CDR3 length: 16 amino acids. Germline CDR1 is SGHTA and CDR2 is FQGNSA. CDR3: CASSLNGGGASDTQYF. The CDR3 nucleotides are TGTGCCAGCAGCCTAAATGGCGGGGGGGCGTCGGATACGCAGTATTTT.

The chain carries TRBV6-5 and TRBJ1-5, with 8 bases lining up with TRBD1. J gave up 4 bases and V 6 bases, and 5 bases lay outside the gene matches. Germline lookup yields CDR1 MNHEY and CDR2 SVGAGI. This CDR3 region has 14 residues. The CDR3 nucleotides read TGTGCCAGCAGCATGGACAGGGCGAATCAGCCCCAGCATTTT. Protein sequence: CASSMDRANQPQHF.

V is TRBV14 and J is TRBJ2-3, with D unclear. Germline V gene lookup returns CDR1 SGHDN and CDR2 FVKESK. The ends were cut back, 1 base at V and 4 bases at J, with 12 bases in the middle. This CDR3 contains 15 residues. The CDR3 DNA is TGTGCCAGCAGCCAAGGGAGAAGTGGTCCAGATACGCAGTATTTT. Protein sequence: CASSQGRSGPDTQYF.

This clone has a handful of counts. This chain links TRBV29-1 with TRBJ2-5; TRBD2 is a possible D gene (5 bases). V lost 6 bases and J lost 2, with 13 bases in between. The CDR3 runs to 13 residues. Germline-derived CDR1 and CDR2 are SQVTM and ANQGSEA. DNA of the CDR3: TGCAGCGTCCGTGAATCGGGGCAAGAGACCCAGTACTTC. Its protein is CSVRESGQETQYF.

The chain recombines TRBV13 with TRBJ2-1; 13 positions agree with TRBD2. Germline V gives CDR1 PRHDT, CDR2 FYEKMQ (reference sequence). Trimming at V came to 2 bases and at J to 8 bases, leaving 3 bases not matched to a gene. The CDR3 totals 15 residues. As DNA, the CDR3 is TGTGCCAGCAGCTTACGACTAGCGGGGGGCCATGAGCAGTTCTTC. As protein: CASSLRLAGGHEQFF. Based on the CDR3 plus reference TRBV13 and TRBJ2-1, the full variable domain is AAGVIQSPRHLIKEKRETATLKCYPIPRHDTVYWYQQGPGQDPQFLISFYEKMQSDKGSIPDRFSAQQFSDYHSELNMSSLELGDSALYFCASSLRLAGGHEQFFGPGTRLTVL.

V usage is TRBV30 and J usage is TRBJ1-1; D is unclear. Trimming took 0 bases from V and 0 from J, leaving 8 bases between them. The germline V gene encodes CDR1 GTSNPN and CDR2 SVGIG (reference sequence). CDR3 length equals 14 residues. In DNA form, the CDR3 reads TGTGCCTGGAGTGTAACTCTGATGAACACTGAAGCTTTCTTT. Translated: CAWSVTLMNTEAFF. Variable domain in full (rest from reference TRBV30 and TRBJ1-1): SQTIHQWPATLVQPVGSPLSLECTVEGTSNPNLYWYRQAAGRGLQLLFYSVGIGQISSEVPQNLSASRPQDRQFILSSKKLLLSDSGFYLCAWSVTLMNTEAFFGQGTRLTVV.

This chain connects TRBV29-1 to TRBJ2-4; D ambiguous. Germline V gene sequence: CDR1 SQVTM, CDR2 ANQGSEA. The CDR3 totals 13 residues. The V end was cut by 1 base, the J end by 3 bases, with 7 bases between. CDR3 nucleotide sequence: TGCAGCGTTGAAGGACTGAACAAAAACATTCAGTACTTC. This gives the protein CSVEGLNKNIQYF. The whole variable domain, remainder taken from reference TRBV29-1 and TRBJ2-4, is SAVISQKPSRDICQRGTSLTIQCQVDSQVTMMFWYRQQPGQSLTLIATANQGSEATYESGFVIDKFPISRPNLTFSTLTVSNMSPEDSSIYLCSVEGLNKNIQYFGAGTRLSVL.